These T cell receptor beta chains were read from a single sample in a study of cytomegalovirus exposure and HLA in healthy donors. Only in-frame clones appear in the TCRdb table, and some are missing; sequencing was by immunoSEQ multiplex PCR. The repertoire includes tens of thousands of clones, just under 90% of them detected once, and around 2.3% sits in the top ten. The sample comprised PBMCs. The source of these receptors is a man between 18 and 29 years old in good health and CMV-seronegative. CDR3s include the opening cysteine and the closing phenylalanine or tryptophan. D genes are given only for firm matches. The size of a clone is reported for some rows only, either as once, few or many, or as a class for expanded clones.

abundance: NA
j_gene: TRBJ2-5
v_gene: TRBV28
d_gene: TRBD2
len: 18
CDR3aa: CASSFGVLTSGSGETQYF
CDR3nt: TGTGCCAGCAGTTTCGGGGTCCTGACTAGCGGCTCGGGGGAGACCCAGTACTTC

abundance: NA
j_gene: TRBJ2-1
v_gene: TRBV7-2
d_gene: TRBD2
len: 13
CDR3aa: CASSRPGGLEQFF
CDR3nt: TGTGCCAGCAGCCGCCCGGGAGGACTTGAGCAGTTCTTC

abundance: NA
j_gene: TRBJ2-5
v_gene: TRBV19
d_gene: TRBD2
len: 15
CDR3aa: CASSMRQAGVGEQYF
CDR3nt: TGTGCCAGTAGTATGCGTCAGGCGGGAGTGGGAGAGCAGTACTTC

abundance: NA
j_gene: TRBJ1-5
v_gene: TRBV18
d_gene: NA
len: 14
CDR3aa: CASSPSSGNQPQHF
CDR3nt: TGTGCCAGCTCACCATCGTCGGGAAATCAGCCCCAGCATTTT

abundance: NA
j_gene: TRBJ2-3
v_gene: TRBV9
d_gene: NA
len: 15
CDR3aa: CASSATRSSLDTQYF
CDR3nt: TGTGCCAGCAGCGCAACTAGGAGTTCCTTGGATACGCAGTATTTT

abundance: NA
j_gene: TRBJ2-7
v_gene: TRBV28
d_gene: TRBD2
len: 15
CDR3aa: CASSFLGLAPYEQYF
CDR3nt: TGTGCCAGCAGTTTTCTGGGACTAGCGCCCTACGAGCAGTACTTC

abundance: NA
j_gene: TRBJ1-5
v_gene: TRBV5-4
d_gene: NA
len: 13
CDR3aa: CASSSDPFGTQHF
CDR3nt: TGTGCCAGCAGCTCCGACCCTTTCGGGACCCAGCATTTT

abundance: NA
j_gene: TRBJ2-3
v_gene: TRBV7-3
d_gene: TRBD2
len: 18
CDR3aa: CASSLRAPGGFGTDTQYF
CDR3nt: TGTGCCAGCAGCTTACGGGCCCCGGGGGGTTTTGGTACAGATACGCAGTATTTT

abundance: NA
j_gene: TRBJ1-2
v_gene: TRBV5-1
d_gene: NA
len: 13
CDR3aa: CASRRGANYGYTF
CDR3nt: TGCGCCAGCCGCAGGGGCGCTAACTATGGCTACACCTTC

abundance: NA
j_gene: TRBJ2-6
v_gene: TRBV7-2
d_gene: NA
len: 15
CDR3aa: CASSLAGTGANVLTF
CDR3nt: TGTGCCAGCAGCTTAGCCGGGACTGGGGCCAACGTCCTGACTTTC

abundance: NA
j_gene: TRBJ2-2
v_gene: TRBV28
d_gene: NA
len: 16
CDR3aa: CASSQGLIHSTGELFF
CDR3nt: TGTGCCAGCAGTCAGGGCCTCATCCATTCCACCGGGGAGCTGTTTTTT

abundance: NA
j_gene: TRBJ2-7
v_gene: TRBV5-5
d_gene: NA
len: 11
CDR3aa: CASIPSYEQYF
CDR3nt: TGTGCCAGCATCCCATCCTACGAGCAGTACTTC

abundance: NA
j_gene: TRBJ1-1
v_gene: TRBV19
d_gene: NA
len: 16
CDR3aa: CASTLFSGGAGTEAFF
CDR3nt: TGTGCCAGTACCCTATTCTCCGGGGGGGCTGGCACTGAAGCTTTCTTT

abundance: NA
j_gene: TRBJ2-1
v_gene: TRBV18
d_gene: NA
len: 16
CDR3aa: CASSPLETARGNEQFF
CDR3nt: TGTGCCAGCTCCCCACTCGAGACGGCCCGGGGCAATGAGCAGTTCTTC

abundance: NA
j_gene: TRBJ2-3
v_gene: TRBV5-1
d_gene: TRBD2
len: 14
CDR3aa: CASSWGGPEDTQYF
CDR3nt: TGCGCCAGCAGCTGGGGAGGGCCTGAAGATACGCAGTATTTT

abundance: NA
j_gene: TRBJ2-1
v_gene: TRBV28
d_gene: NA
len: 16
CDR3aa: CASSETEYAGKGEQFF
CDR3nt: TGTGCCAGCAGTGAAACGGAGTACGCGGGTAAGGGTGAGCAGTTCTTC

abundance: NA
j_gene: TRBJ2-5
v_gene: TRBV27
d_gene: NA
len: 15
CDR3aa: CASRPGHPFQETQYF
CDR3nt: TGTGCCAGCAGACCGGGACATCCTTTCCAAGAGACCCAGTACTTC

abundance: NA
j_gene: TRBJ2-3
v_gene: TRBV11-1
d_gene: TRBD2
len: 15
CDR3aa: CASSSVGTSADTQYF
CDR3nt: TGTGCCAGCAGCTCCGTCGGGACTAGTGCAGATACGCAGTATTTT

abundance: NA
j_gene: TRBJ1-1
v_gene: TRBV7-2
d_gene: TRBD1
len: 15
CDR3aa: CASSRRTGRDTEAFF
CDR3nt: TGTGCCAGCAGCCGACGGACAGGGCGGGACACTGAAGCTTTCTTT

abundance: NA
j_gene: TRBJ2-7
v_gene: TRBV19
d_gene: TRBD1
len: 15
CDR3aa: CASSTQAGQGFEQYF
CDR3nt: TGTGCCAGTAGTACCCAGGCGGGACAGGGGTTCGAGCAGTACTTC

abundance: NA
j_gene: TRBJ1-6
v_gene: TRBV7-9
d_gene: TRBD1
len: 13
CDR3aa: CASSRTSGGALHF
CDR3nt: TGTGCCAGCAGCCGAACCTCAGGGGGAGCACTCCACTTT

abundance: few
j_gene: TRBJ1-1
v_gene: TRBV2
d_gene: NA
len: 15
CDR3aa: CASSELAGLGTEAFF
CDR3nt: TGTGCCAGCAGTGAATTAGCGGGTCTCGGCACTGAAGCTTTCTTT

abundance: few
j_gene: TRBJ1-1
v_gene: TRBV9
d_gene: TRBD1
len: 17
CDR3aa: CASSAGQAGTANTEAFF
CDR3nt: TGTGCCAGCAGCGCCGGACAAGCCGGGACAGCGAACACTGAAGCTTTCTTT

abundance: once
j_gene: TRBJ2-7
v_gene: TRBV11-1
d_gene: NA
len: 13
CDR3aa: CASSLGPHYEQYF
CDR3nt: TGTGCCAGCAGCTTAGGGCCCCACTACGAGCAGTACTTC

abundance: NA
j_gene: TRBJ1-1
v_gene: TRBV29-1
d_gene: NA
len: 16
CDR3aa: CSVGVNREGGFTEAFF
CDR3nt: TGCAGCGTTGGAGTTAACAGGGAAGGGGGTTTCACTGAAGCTTTCTTT

abundance: NA
j_gene: TRBJ1-2
v_gene: TRBV10-3
d_gene: NA
len: 11
CDR3aa: CAISGVGRYTF
CDR3nt: TGTGCCATCAGTGGGGTGGGCCGCTACACCTTC

abundance: NA
j_gene: TRBJ2-5
v_gene: TRBV9
d_gene: NA
len: 15
CDR3aa: CASSRNVGSGETQYF
CDR3nt: TGTGCCAGCAGCAGAAATGTCGGGTCAGGGGAGACCCAGTACTTC

abundance: NA
j_gene: TRBJ2-1
v_gene: TRBV19
d_gene: TRBD2
len: 14
CDR3aa: CASSPGTSLLSQFF
CDR3nt: TGTGCCAGTAGTCCCGGGACTAGCCTTTTGAGCCAGTTCTTC

abundance: once
j_gene: TRBJ1-2
v_gene: TRBV5-1
d_gene: TRBD1
len: 17
CDR3aa: CASSLGDRSPTLYGYTF
CDR3nt: TGCGCCAGCAGCTTGGGGGACAGGTCCCCCACGCTCTATGGCTACACCTTC

abundance: NA
j_gene: TRBJ2-7
v_gene: TRBV15
d_gene: TRBD1
len: 16
CDR3aa: CATSRAIGTGSNEQYF
CDR3nt: TGTGCCACCAGCAGGGCCATTGGGACAGGGTCTAACGAGCAGTACTTC

abundance: NA
j_gene: TRBJ2-2
v_gene: TRBV18
d_gene: NA
len: 13
CDR3aa: CASSGQNTGELFF
CDR3nt: TGTGCCAGCTCGGGACAAAACACCGGGGAGCTGTTTTTT

abundance: once
j_gene: TRBJ1-2
v_gene: TRBV6-6
d_gene: TRBD1
len: 13
CDR3aa: CASSPDRAYGYTF
CDR3nt: TGTGCCAGCAGTCCGGACAGGGCTTATGGCTACACCTTC

abundance: NA
j_gene: TRBJ2-7
v_gene: TRBV27
d_gene: NA
len: 14
CDR3aa: CASSLADSAYEQYF
CDR3nt: TGTGCCAGCAGTTTAGCGGACAGTGCCTACGAGCAGTACTTC

abundance: NA
j_gene: TRBJ1-5
v_gene: TRBV28
d_gene: TRBD1
len: 13
CDR3aa: CATSTGILQPQHF
CDR3nt: TGTGCCACCTCGACAGGGATCCTTCAGCCCCAGCATTTT

abundance: few
j_gene: TRBJ1-5
v_gene: TRBV27
d_gene: NA
len: 15
CDR3aa: CASRSTSYSNQPQHF
CDR3nt: TGTGCCAGCAGATCAACTTCCTATAGCAATCAGCCCCAGCATTTT

abundance: NA
j_gene: TRBJ1-1
v_gene: TRBV25-1
d_gene: NA
len: 15
CDR3aa: CASSRQGQVNTEAFF
CDR3nt: TGTGCCAGCAGTCGGCAGGGGCAGGTGAACACTGAAGCTTTCTTT

abundance: NA
j_gene: TRBJ1-4
v_gene: TRBV11-3
d_gene: NA
len: 16
CDR3aa: CASSAQEKRANEKLFF
CDR3nt: TGTGCCAGCAGCGCTCAGGAAAAGAGGGCTAATGAAAAACTGTTTTTT

abundance: NA
j_gene: TRBJ2-7
v_gene: TRBV5-1
d_gene: NA
len: 14
CDR3aa: CASSLARSSYEQYF
CDR3nt: TGCGCCAGCAGCTTGGCACGGAGCTCCTACGAGCAGTACTTC

abundance: once
j_gene: TRBJ2-1
v_gene: TRBV6-4
d_gene: TRBD1
len: 14
CDR3aa: CASSFNTGGNEQFF
CDR3nt: TGTGCCAGCAGCTTTAATACAGGGGGGAATGAGCAGTTCTTC

abundance: NA
j_gene: TRBJ2-1
v_gene: TRBV19
d_gene: TRBD2
len: 15
CDR3aa: CASSHRTSGYNEQFF
CDR3nt: TGTGCCAGTAGTCACCGGACTAGCGGCTACAATGAGCAGTTCTTC

abundance: NA
j_gene: TRBJ2-5
v_gene: TRBV5-1
d_gene: NA
len: 12
CDR3aa: CASSFNQETQYF
CDR3nt: TGCGCCAGCAGCTTCAATCAAGAGACCCAGTACTTC

abundance: few
j_gene: TRBJ1-1
v_gene: TRBV4-3
d_gene: NA
len: 14
CDR3aa: CASSQDAGGDRSYF
CDR3nt: TGCGCCAGCAGCCAAGATGCCGGGGGGGACCGTTCTTACTTT

abundance: NA
j_gene: TRBJ2-3
v_gene: TRBV7-6
d_gene: NA
len: 13
CDR3aa: CASSLGSADTQYF
CDR3nt: TGTGCCAGCAGCTTAGGGTCGGCAGATACGCAGTATTTT

abundance: NA
j_gene: TRBJ2-7
v_gene: TRBV5-1
d_gene: TRBD1
len: 14
CDR3aa: CASSFRTGSCEQYF
CDR3nt: TGCGCCAGCAGCTTCCGGACAGGGAGCTGCGAGCAGTACTTC

abundance: NA
j_gene: TRBJ1-4
v_gene: TRBV4-3
d_gene: NA
len: 16
CDR3aa: CASSQDSPGGNEKLFF
CDR3nt: TGCGCCAGCAGCCAAGATTCCCCCGGCGGTAATGAAAAACTGTTTTTT

abundance: NA
j_gene: TRBJ2-7
v_gene: TRBV13
d_gene: NA
len: 14
CDR3aa: CASSSWVGPYEQYF
CDR3nt: TGTGCCAGCAGCTCATGGGTGGGGCCCTACGAGCAGTACTTC

abundance: NA
j_gene: TRBJ1-3
v_gene: TRBV6-1
d_gene: NA
len: 14
CDR3aa: CASNRGSSGNTIYF
CDR3nt: TGTGCCAGCAACCGGGGGAGCTCTGGAAACACCATATATTTT

abundance: NA
j_gene: TRBJ2-7
v_gene: TRBV30
d_gene: TRBD2
len: 14
CDR3aa: CAWSPGLALNEQYF
CDR3nt: TGTGCCTGGAGTCCTGGACTAGCGTTGAACGAGCAGTACTTC

abundance: NA
j_gene: TRBJ2-7
v_gene: TRBV9
d_gene: TRBD1
len: 14
CDR3aa: CASSPTGQGDEQYF
CDR3nt: TGTGCCAGCAGCCCGACGGGACAGGGGGACGAGCAGTACTTC